This TCR beta chain was sequenced for a study of early T cells in non-severe SARS-CoV-2 infection. At the level of the study: Sequencing of bulk RNA from unsorted whole blood was done, without chain pairing.

With respect to this clonotype: Its target is unknown.

The V segment lost 7 bases and the J segment 8 bases; nucleotides outside the gene matches: 7. Germline V lookup: CDR1 SQVTM, CDR2 ANQGSEA. The CDR3 sequence is 13 residues long. Study results and caveats: Comparison of clonotypes with VDJdb favored anti-spike CD8 responses while missing private and CD4 specificities.

Individual cDNA molecules carried attached unique molecular identifiers. MiXCR was run by TCRdb on the 5' RACE reads, yielding one entry per CDR3 protein. Of about 19,000 distinct CDR3 sequences listed, roughly 4.4% were seen once; the top ten hold more than 7%. The chain has TRBV29-1 and TRBJ1-6; 8 bases are a match to TRBD1. Input material: whole blood. The TCR sequence derives from an adult who was a healthcare worker with PCR-confirmed SARS-CoV-2 infection or an uninfected control (not recorded which). CDR3 loop: CSASDRADSPLHF. CDR3 DNA: TGCAGCGCTTCGGACAGGGCGGATTCACCCCTCCACTTT.